These T cell receptor beta chains were read from a single sample in a study of blood T cell repertoires in COVID-19. Sequencing was performed with immunoSEQ multiplex PCR; in TCRdb, only in-frame clones are kept and a portion is missing. This sample has about 39,000 clones, with 65% to 90% found just once. The sample was peripheral blood. Source of these receptors: a man aged 35 to 55 with active COVID-19. Both conserved end residues are trimmed from each CDR3. The size entry is marked missing in some rows and otherwise reads once, few, many or a size class.

v_gene: TRBV6-5; abundance: -; len: 11; j_gene: TRBJ1-1; CDR3aa: ASKPQGYTEAF
v_gene: TRBV10-1; abundance: -; len: 13; j_gene: TRBJ1-5; CDR3aa: ASSEILEVNQPQH
v_gene: TRBV20-1; abundance: -; len: 13; j_gene: TRBJ2-7; CDR3aa: SASILAGDSYEQY
v_gene: TRBV7-3; abundance: -; len: 12; j_gene: TRBJ2-5; CDR3aa: ASSSQGAPETQY
v_gene: TRBV7-2; abundance: -; len: 13; j_gene: TRBJ2-7; CDR3aa: ASSQGQVRSYEQY
v_gene: TRBV5-5; abundance: -; len: 11; j_gene: TRBJ2-2; CDR3aa: ASSLEVTGELF
v_gene: TRBV5-5; abundance: few; len: 11; j_gene: TRBJ2-7; CDR3aa: ASAGTGHYEQY
v_gene: TRBV4-1; abundance: -; len: 13; j_gene: TRBJ1-4; CDR3aa: ASSQEGGNREKLF
v_gene: TRBV28; abundance: -; len: 13; j_gene: TRBJ1-1; CDR3aa: ASSPSAGGQTEAF
v_gene: TRBV27; abundance: -; len: 13; j_gene: TRBJ2-1; CDR3aa: ASSLGLADYNEQF
v_gene: TRBV9; abundance: -; len: 12; j_gene: TRBJ2-1; CDR3aa: ASSARDTYNEQF
v_gene: TRBV19; abundance: -; len: 11; j_gene: TRBJ2-2; CDR3aa: ASSIRGGGELF
v_gene: TRBV15; abundance: few; len: 13; j_gene: TRBJ2-1; CDR3aa: ATSRDLAGRNEQF
v_gene: TRBV10-2; abundance: -; len: 12; j_gene: TRBJ2-2; CDR3aa: ASGTSGSEGELF
v_gene: TRBV29-1; abundance: -; len: 11; j_gene: TRBJ2-3; CDR3aa: SVETLFSDTQY
v_gene: TRBV19; abundance: -; len: 11; j_gene: TRBJ1-1; CDR3aa: ASRRGGNTEAF
v_gene: TRBV5-6; abundance: once; len: 13; j_gene: TRBJ2-7; CDR3aa: ASSLVGGLNYEQY
v_gene: TRBV5-5; abundance: -; len: 13; j_gene: TRBJ1-6; CDR3aa: ASSSTRQGYSPLH
v_gene: TRBV18; abundance: -; len: 18; j_gene: TRBJ2-7; CDR3aa: ASSPRALAGRTSGTYEQY
v_gene: TRBV2; abundance: -; len: 14; j_gene: TRBJ1-2; CDR3aa: ASSEALSGFYYGYT
v_gene: TRBV4-1; abundance: once; len: 13; j_gene: TRBJ2-7; CDR3aa: ASSQVTESSYEQY
v_gene: TRBV27; abundance: -; len: 10; j_gene: TRBJ1-3; CDR3aa: ASGGTGNTIY
v_gene: TRBV7-8; abundance: -; len: 13; j_gene: TRBJ2-7; CDR3aa: ASSVGQGPSYEQY
v_gene: TRBV27; abundance: once; len: 14; j_gene: TRBJ1-2; CDR3aa: ASSTDRGRTGYGYT
v_gene: TRBV12-5; abundance: -; len: 12; j_gene: TRBJ1-2; CDR3aa: ASGLPTGVVGYT
v_gene: TRBV28; abundance: -; len: 14; j_gene: TRBJ1-4; CDR3aa: ASSKPGTGGHEKLF
v_gene: TRBV28; abundance: -; len: 11; j_gene: TRBJ1-2; CDR3aa: ASTLGGQGFYT
v_gene: TRBV5-1; abundance: -; len: 13; j_gene: TRBJ2-7; CDR3aa: ASSLEGRGLEEQY
v_gene: TRBV5-1; abundance: once; len: 12; j_gene: TRBJ1-1; CDR3aa: ASRYGTENTEAF
v_gene: TRBV28; abundance: -; len: 14; j_gene: TRBJ2-7; CDR3aa: ASSSPGDITFYEQY
v_gene: TRBV7-3; abundance: -; len: 13; j_gene: TRBJ2-1; CDR3aa: ASGGAGPGYNEQF
v_gene: TRBV5-1; abundance: -; len: 16; j_gene: TRBJ2-5; CDR3aa: ASSLGGLAGGEQETQY
v_gene: TRBV13; abundance: once; len: 18; j_gene: TRBJ2-3; CDR3aa: ASSSRGLAGGPMITDTQY
v_gene: TRBV15; abundance: -; len: 15; j_gene: TRBJ1-1; CDR3aa: ATSSEPGQGLSTEAF
v_gene: TRBV28; abundance: -; len: 13; j_gene: TRBJ2-7; CDR3aa: ASSSAGLAAYEQY
v_gene: TRBV11-1; abundance: -; len: 12; j_gene: TRBJ2-5; CDR3aa: ASSLTGSQETQY
v_gene: TRBV5-6; abundance: -; len: 12; j_gene: TRBJ2-7; CDR3aa: ASSLAEQPYEQY
v_gene: TRBV28; abundance: -; len: 14; j_gene: TRBJ2-7; CDR3aa: ASSSLEGAVSYEQY
v_gene: TRBV30; abundance: -; len: 11; j_gene: TRBJ1-2; CDR3aa: AWSNDRGRGYT
v_gene: TRBV4-1; abundance: -; len: 16; j_gene: TRBJ2-3; CDR3aa: ASSQWGRAAGVGDTQY
v_gene: TRBV6-5; abundance: -; len: 11; j_gene: TRBJ2-1; CDR3aa: ASTPGGLNEQF
v_gene: TRBV2; abundance: -; len: 12; j_gene: TRBJ2-3; CDR3aa: ASNPGQITDTQY
v_gene: TRBV6-5; abundance: -; len: 11; j_gene: TRBJ1-2; CDR3aa: ASSYSDRGRYT
v_gene: TRBV24-1; abundance: -; len: 11; j_gene: TRBJ2-1; CDR3aa: ATRGTGGGEQF
v_gene: TRBV27; abundance: -; len: 12; j_gene: TRBJ2-7; CDR3aa: ASSQRGLSYEQY
v_gene: TRBV9; abundance: -; len: 14; j_gene: TRBJ2-1; CDR3aa: ASSVAGRGGSNEQF
v_gene: TRBV2; abundance: few; len: 12; j_gene: TRBJ2-6; CDR3aa: ASSVEGGANVLT
v_gene: TRBV7-9; abundance: -; len: 14; j_gene: TRBJ2-1; CDR3aa: ASGLPRETSYNEQF
v_gene: TRBV6-4; abundance: -; len: 12; j_gene: TRBJ1-5; CDR3aa: ASPGDSSNQPQH
v_gene: TRBV7-7; abundance: -; len: 11; j_gene: TRBJ2-5; CDR3aa: ASGTAPGGAQY
v_gene: TRBV9; abundance: -; len: 13; j_gene: TRBJ2-2; CDR3aa: ASSVVAGNTGELF
v_gene: TRBV3-1/TRBV3-2; abundance: -; len: 14; j_gene: TRBJ2-3; CDR3aa: ASSLLGREGTDTQY
v_gene: TRBV30; abundance: once; len: 12; j_gene: TRBJ2-3; CDR3aa: AWRWASGRDTQY
v_gene: TRBV5-5; abundance: -; len: 15; j_gene: TRBJ2-2; CDR3aa: ASSLPSTGGVTGELF
v_gene: TRBV5-1; abundance: -; len: 13; j_gene: TRBJ2-7; CDR3aa: ASSLAPGHGYEQY
v_gene: TRBV5-1; abundance: few; len: 12; j_gene: TRBJ1-1; CDR3aa: ASSLINSNTEAF
v_gene: TRBV10-3; abundance: -; len: 13; j_gene: TRBJ2-7; CDR3aa: AIRGGGSSSYEQY